This T cell receptor (beta chain) was found in a study of cytomegalovirus exposure and HLA in healthy donors. The PCR had 60 Vbeta and 13 Jbeta primers. TCRdb's table, derived via immunoSEQ multiplex PCR, lists solely in-frame clones and lacks some. The sample includes more than 150,000 clones, more than 70% of them seen just once. This CDR3 is 16 amino acids long. CDR1 is SEHNR, CDR2 FQNEAQ, per germline (reference sequence). V shed 5 bases, J shed 0 bases, and the junction held 6 bases outside the gene matches. The origin of this receptor is a boy aged 5 to 17 in good health and CMV-seronegative. What was sequenced was PBMCs. The chain couples TRBV7-9 to TRBJ1-1; 10 positions agree with TRBD1. The CDR3 sequence: CASSNIGTGVNTEAFF. In DNA form, the CDR3 reads TGTGCCAGCAGCAATATAGGGACAGGGGTGAACACTGAAGCTTTCTTT.